The next 29 T cell receptor beta chains were all read from a single sample in a study of T cell repertoires in cytomegalovirus infection. TCRdb reprocessed the reads via MiXCR and lists one record per CDR3 protein. Here the sample spans tens of thousands of distinct CDR3 sequences, 28% being singletons. These receptors have no identified antigens. The sample in question was CD8+ T cells from cultured PBMCs, obtained from culture after CMV antigen stimulation. The receptors were sampled from a human donor in good health (CMV status not recorded). Some clones in this sample may be carry-over from other donors' samples.

This chain links TRBV7-9 with TRBJ2-5; 11 bases map to TRBD2. CDR3 length: 14 amino acids. V shed 5 bases and J 4 bases; nucleotides not matched to a gene: 3. The germline V gene has CDR1 SEHNR and CDR2 FQNEAQ (reference sequence). The CDR3 DNA is TGTGCCAGCAGCCAGGGGACTAGCGGAGAGACCCAGTACTTC. Translated, it gives CASSQGTSGETQYF.

There are a few counts of this clonotype. The chain is built from TRBV29-1 and TRBJ2-5; D ambiguous. The CDR3 is made up of 11 amino acids. Trimming left V 5 bases short and J 1 base short, with 5 bases between. Germline lookup yields CDR1 SQVTM and CDR2 ANQGSEA. In DNA, the CDR3 is TGCAGCGTTTACGGCCAAGAGACCCAGTACTTC. Residues: CSVYGQETQYF.

The table lists this clonotype with a few counts. The rearrangement links TRBV12-3 or TRBV12-4 to TRBJ1-2; D remains unclear. The CDR3 is 15 amino acids. Trimming cost V 6 bases and J 5 bases, with 19 bases left between them. CDR3 loop: CASSRQPGVEYGYTF. The DNA for the CDR3 is TGTGCCAGCAGCAGGCAGCCGGGAGTTGAGTATGGCTACACCTTC.

This clonotype appeared a few times. This CDR3 reads CASSMDRGLVGELFF. CDR3 nucleotide sequence: TGTGCCAGTAGTATGGACAGGGGGCTTGTCGGGGAGCTGTTTTTT. The rearrangement uses TRBV19 and TRBJ2-2; TRBD1 aligns across 11 bases. The CDR3 is 15 residues long. In germline, CDR1 is LNHDA, CDR2 SQIVND (reference sequence). Trimming cost V 3 bases and J 7 bases; bases outside gene matches: 4.

This chain links TRBV15 with TRBJ2-7, with D perhaps TRBD1 (7 bases). The CDR3 is 15 amino acids. Between the trimmed V and J ends, which lost 3 bases and 4 bases, there was a span of 16 bases. Germline CDR1 LNHNV, CDR2 YYDKDF (reference sequence). DNA of the CDR3: TGTGCCACCAGCAGCCCGGTGCAGGGGGGATACGAGCAGTACTTC. Translated, it gives CATSSPVQGGYEQYF.

This clonotype occurred a few times. This chain joins TRBV7-8 and TRBJ2-7; D remains ambiguous. Germline CDR1 reads SGHVS; CDR2 reads FQNEAQ. The V end lost 4 bases, the J end lost 2 bases, and 9 bases lay between the germline ends. This CDR3 has 13 amino acids. CDR3 in amino acids: CASSSSGTYEQYF. CDR3 nucleotide sequence: TGTGCCAGCAGCTCATCTGGGACCTACGAGCAGTACTTC.

This clonotype occurred many times. The chain has TRBV7-2 and TRBJ2-2; D is undetermined. The V gene's germline CDR1 is SGHTA and CDR2 FQGNSA. This CDR3 is built from 16 residues. The ends were cut back, 4 bases at V and 4 bases at J, with 16 bases in the middle. The CDR3 here is CASSSDPLASTGELFF. Here the CDR3 DNA reads TGTGCCAGCAGCTCTGACCCCCTCGCGAGCACCGGGGAGCTGTTTTTT.

The V call is TRBV10-2, the J call TRBJ2-7; 7 bases are a match to TRBD2. This CDR3 region has 15 residues. V gave up 5 bases and J gave up 1 base; unmatched junction bases: 8. Germline CDR1 and CDR2: WSHSY and SAAADI. The CDR3 region is CASSLGRESSYEQYF. The DNA of the CDR3 is TGCGCCAGCAGTCTGGGGCGGGAGAGTTCCTACGAGCAGTACTTC.

This chain connects TRBV20-1 to TRBJ1-6, with 7 bases lining up with TRBD1. With V trimmed by 5 bases and J by 0 bases, 10 bases remained unmatched. The germline CDR1 and CDR2 sequences are DFQATT and SNEGSKA (reference sequence). This CDR3 spans 17 amino acids. The CDR3 sequence: CSALDRARYSYNSPLHF. The CDR3 DNA is TGCAGTGCTCTAGACAGGGCCCGATACTCCTATAATTCACCCCTCCACTTT.

The chain employs TRBV2 and TRBJ2-5; D unresolved. The germline V gene encodes CDR1 SNHLY and CDR2 FYNNEI. This CDR3 region has 14 residues. V lost 3 bases to trimming and J lost 2 bases, with 10 bases between them. The CDR3 bases are TGTGCCAGCAGTGAGCCAGGTGAACAAGAGACCCAGTACTTC. Translation gives CASSEPGEQETQYF.

This clonotype was seen a handful of times. This chain joins TRBV20-1 and TRBJ2-2, with TRBD1 as a possible D gene (6 bases). Looked up from germline, CDR1 is DFQATT and CDR2 is SNEGSKA (reference sequence). Deletions cut 5 bases from V and 1 base from J, with 14 bases between. The length of the CDR3 is 15 residues. The CDR3 loop is CSAFLGARNTGELFF. In DNA form, the CDR3 reads TGCAGTGCTTTCCTGGGGGCCCGGAACACCGGGGAGCTGTTTTTT.

This clonotype turned up a few times. V usage is TRBV6-1 and J usage is TRBJ2-3; D is possibly TRBD1 (6 bases). This CDR3 region has 15 residues. Germline V gives CDR1 MNHNS, CDR2 SASEGT. V lost 7 bases to trimming and J lost 5 bases, with 19 bases between them. CDR3 sequence (DNA): TGTGCCAGCATGAGCAGGGGCTCCTCAAGAGATACGCAGTATTTT. Translating gives CASMSRGSSRDTQYF.

The chain combines TRBV27 with TRBJ1-4; D might be TRBD1 (5 bases). This CDR3 spans 13 amino acids. V lost 8 bases to trimming and J lost 6 bases, with 13 bases between them. In germline, CDR1 is MNHEY, CDR2 SMNVEV (reference sequence). CDR3 bases: TGTGCCAGCTCTTCCGGGGGGGATGAAAAACTGTTTTTT. Its protein is CASSSGGDEKLFF.

This clonotype turned up a few times. The chain couples TRBV10-1 to TRBJ2-7; no clear D gene. CDR1 WNHNN and CDR2 SYGVQD come from the germline V gene (reference sequence). The CDR3 is 16 residues long. Trimming took 4 bases from V and 3 from J, leaving 19 bases between them. The CDR3 coding sequence is TGCGCCAGCAGTGCGGGCGCAGGCGGCGAGGACTACGAGCAGTACTTC. Residues: CASSAGAGGEDYEQYF.

The sample holds a few counts of this clonotype. The rearrangement joins TRBV6-5 to TRBJ2-7, with a weak D call TRBD1 (8 bases). The CDR3 is made up of 20 amino acids. V was cut by 0 bases and J by 6 bases, with 30 bases left in between. Germline V gene sequence: CDR1 MNHEY, CDR2 SVGAGI. CDR3 DNA: TGTGCCAGCAGTTACTCCGGAGGACAGGGCCCCTTGGGACTACTAATCGAGCAGTACTTC. Translated, it gives CASSYSGGQGPLGLLIEQYF.

There are a few counts of this clonotype. The chain recombines TRBV11-3 with TRBJ1-1; D remains ambiguous. This CDR3 has 12 residues. The V end lost 5 bases, the J end lost 0 bases, and 4 bases lay between the germline ends. The germline gives CDR1 SGHNT, CDR2 YENEEA. CDR3: CASSGMNTEAFF. In DNA form, the CDR3 reads TGTGCCAGCAGCGGGATGAACACTGAAGCTTTCTTT.

The chain has TRBV7-6 and TRBJ2-7, with 11 positions matching TRBD2. The V gene end was trimmed by 4 bases and the J gene end by 6 bases; junction bases not matched to a gene: 17. Germline V gene lookup returns CDR1 SGHVS and CDR2 FNYEAQ. CDR3 length: 18 residues. CDR3 sequence (DNA): TGTGCCAGCAGCTCAACTAGCGGGAGCCGACTAGGGTTCGGCGAGCAGTACTTC. Translated, it gives CASSSTSGSRLGFGEQYF.

This sequence joins TRBV5-1 and TRBJ2-1; 8 bases are a match to TRBD1. The CDR3 is made up of 15 amino acids. Losses at the gene ends were 4 bases for V and 3 bases for J; bases not matched to a gene: 6. Germline V gene lookup returns CDR1 SGHRS and CDR2 YFSETQ. CDR3 coding DNA: TGCGCCAGCAGCCCCCGACAGGGGCTCTACAATGAGCAGTTCTTC. This codes for CASSPRQGLYNEQFF.

The rearrangement joins TRBV4-1 to TRBJ1-2; D is perhaps TRBD1 (5 bases). This CDR3 is 13 amino acids long. Germline V gene lookup returns CDR1 MGHRA and CDR2 YSYEKL. Trimming left V 5 bases short and J 6 bases short, with 13 bases between. CDR3 coding DNA: TGCGCCAGCAGCTCCAGAGGGGCGGATGGCTACACCTTC. Translated, it gives CASSSRGADGYTF.

Comments on this clonotype: Given a much more abundant clone one base away, this may be a read error. V is TRBV6-5 and J is TRBJ2-3, with TRBD1 identical over 9 bases. Germline V gene sequence: CDR1 MNHEY, CDR2 SVGAGI. This CDR3 has 14 residues. This CDR3 is CVSTPTGGTDTQYF. In DNA form, the CDR3 reads TGTGTCAGCACCCCGACAGGGGGTACAGATACGCAGTATTTT.

The chain is built from TRBV6-2 or TRBV6-3 and TRBJ2-7; D gene unclear. The CDR3 loop spans 11 amino acids. The germline V and J ends were trimmed by 8 bases and 4 bases, with 9 bases remaining between them. Per germline, CDR1 MNHEY and CDR2 SVGEGT. CDR3 in DNA: TGTGCCAGCTCATGGGGTTACGAGCAGTACTTC. Residues: CASSWGYEQYF.

The rearrangement joins TRBV11-3 to TRBJ2-5; TRBD2 matches at 13 bases. Trimming cost V 5 bases and J 5 bases; bases outside gene matches: 11. Germline CDR1 SGHNT, CDR2 YENEEA. The CDR3 consists of 17 residues. The CDR3 reads CASSLNPGLAGVETQYF. The CDR3, as DNA: TGTGCCAGCAGCCTAAATCCCGGACTAGCGGGAGTTGAGACCCAGTACTTC.

This clonotype was seen repeatedly, ten times or more. The chain links TRBV4-3 to TRBJ1-5; possibly TRBD1 for D (5 bases). CDR1 and CDR2 (germline): LGHNA, YSLEER. Trimming removed 0 bases from V and 11 bases from J, with 17 bases in between. This CDR3 has 15 amino acids. The CDR3 loop reads CASSQDVGAGGTQHF. DNA for the CDR3: TGCGCCAGCAGCCAAGATGTAGGGGCCGGGGGGACCCAGCATTTT.

The genes are TRBV4-3 and TRBJ2-5; TRBD2 agrees at 11 bases. Germline V lookup: CDR1 LGHNA, CDR2 YSLEER. The CDR3 has 16 amino acids. The V and J ends lost 4 bases and 1 base, in that order; junction bases with no gene match: 5. The CDR3 spells CASSPRLAGGQETQYF. The CDR3 DNA is TGCGCCAGCAGCCCCCGGCTAGCGGGGGGCCAAGAGACCCAGTACTTC.

A few counts support this clonotype. This chain joins TRBV11-3 and TRBJ2-2, with 9 bases matching TRBD1. Germline V gene lookup returns CDR1 SGHNT and CDR2 YENEEA. Germline trimming cut 4 bases from V and 0 bases from J; bases unmatched to any gene: 0. The CDR3 length is 15 residues. The DNA for the CDR3 is TGTGCCAGCAGCTGGGACAGGGCGAACACCGGGGAGCTGTTTTTT. Protein: CASSWDRANTGELFF.

The rearrangement links TRBV20-1 to TRBJ2-7, with 8 positions matching TRBD1. Germline CDR1 is DFQATT and CDR2 is SNEGSKA (reference sequence). The length of the CDR3 is 14 residues. The junction had 2 bases not matched to a gene; V was cut back by 1 base and J by 0 bases. Written as DNA, the CDR3 is TGCAGTGCTAGAGGGGACAGGAGCTCCTACGAGCAGTACTTC. Translation gives CSARGDRSSYEQYF.

This clonotype was picked up one time. This rearrangement joins TRBV7-6 to TRBJ2-5; D is possibly TRBD1 or TRBD2 (5 bases each). The length of the CDR3 is 14 residues. Germline CDR1 is SGHVS and CDR2 is FNYEAQ. Trimming shortened V by 2 bases and J by 5 bases, and 12 bases separated the two germline ends. The CDR3 nucleotides are TGTGCCAGCAGCTTATCAGGGTCGGGGGAGACCCAGTACTTC. Translated: CASSLSGSGETQYF.

Turning to this clonotype: Because it lacks the conserved phenylalanine or tryptophan at the end, this CDR3 is likely a read error. V usage is TRBV6-2 or TRBV6-3 and J usage is TRBJ2-7, with unresolved D. Trimming pared 2 bases from V and 3 bases from J, leaving 11 bases between. The CDR3 length is 14 residues. Germline loops: CDR1 MNHEY, CDR2 SVGEGT. The CDR3 DNA sequence: TGTGCCAGCAGTTACGGGTCCGACGGCTACGAGCAGTACTCC. Its translation is CASSYGSDGYEQYS.

This clonotype was found many times. V usage is TRBV9 and J usage is TRBJ1-2; 8 nucleotides align to TRBD1. Germline V lookup: CDR1 SGDLS, CDR2 YYNGEE. This CDR3 has 13 amino acids. J was trimmed by 8 bases and V by 0 bases; bases with no gene match: 3. This CDR3 is CASSVVQGDGYTF. CDR3 in DNA: TGTGCCAGCAGCGTAGTACAGGGGGACGGCTACACCTTC. The full variable domain, rest sourced from reference TRBV9 and TRBJ1-2, is DSGVTQTPKHLITATGQRVTLRCSPRSGDLSVYWYQQSLDQGLQFLIQYYNGEERAKGNILERFSAQQFPDLHSELNLSSLELGDSALYFCASSVVQGDGYTFGSGTRLTVV.